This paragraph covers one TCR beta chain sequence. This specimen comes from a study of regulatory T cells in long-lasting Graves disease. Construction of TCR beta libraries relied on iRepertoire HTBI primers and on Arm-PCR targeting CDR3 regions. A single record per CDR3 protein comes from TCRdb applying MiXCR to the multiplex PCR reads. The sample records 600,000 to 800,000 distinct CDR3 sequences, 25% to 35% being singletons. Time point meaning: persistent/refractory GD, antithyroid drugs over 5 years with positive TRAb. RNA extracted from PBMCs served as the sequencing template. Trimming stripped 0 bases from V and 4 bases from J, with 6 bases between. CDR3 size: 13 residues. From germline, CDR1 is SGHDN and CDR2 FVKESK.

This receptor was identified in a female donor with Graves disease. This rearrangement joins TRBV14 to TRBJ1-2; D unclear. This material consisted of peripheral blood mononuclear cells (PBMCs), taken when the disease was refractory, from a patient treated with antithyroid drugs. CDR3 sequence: CASSQDSTYGYTF. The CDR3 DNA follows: TGTGCCAGCAGCCAAGACAGTACCTATGGCTACACCTTC.